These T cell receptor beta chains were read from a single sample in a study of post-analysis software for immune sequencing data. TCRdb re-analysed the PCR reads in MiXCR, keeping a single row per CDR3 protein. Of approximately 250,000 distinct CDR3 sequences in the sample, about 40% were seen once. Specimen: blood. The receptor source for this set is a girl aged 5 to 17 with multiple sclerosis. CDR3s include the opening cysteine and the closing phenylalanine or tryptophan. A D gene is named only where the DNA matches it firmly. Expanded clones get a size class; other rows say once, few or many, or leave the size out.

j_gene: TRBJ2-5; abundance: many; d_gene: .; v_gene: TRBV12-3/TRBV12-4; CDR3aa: CASTQATYQETQYF; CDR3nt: TGTGCCAGCACTCAGGCTACGTACCAAGAGACCCAGTACTTC
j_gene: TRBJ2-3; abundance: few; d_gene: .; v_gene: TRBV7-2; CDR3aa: CASSLQADRSGQYF; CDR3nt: TGTGCCAGCAGCTTACAAGCGGACCGCAGTGGGCAGTATTTT
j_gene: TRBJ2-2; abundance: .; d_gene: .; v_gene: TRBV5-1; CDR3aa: CASTIAGNTGELFF; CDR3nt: TGCGCCAGCACCATCGCCGGGAACACCGGGGAGCTGTTTTTT
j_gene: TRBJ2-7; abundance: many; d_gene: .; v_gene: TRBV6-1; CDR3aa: CASSELGPDYEQYF; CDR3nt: TGTGCCAGCAGTGAACTCGGACCGGACTACGAGCAGTACTTC
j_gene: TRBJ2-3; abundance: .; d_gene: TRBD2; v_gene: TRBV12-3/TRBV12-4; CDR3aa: CASSSGTSDASTDVQYF; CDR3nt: TGTGCCAGCAGTTCCGGGACTAGCGATGCTAGCACAGATGTGCAGTATTTT
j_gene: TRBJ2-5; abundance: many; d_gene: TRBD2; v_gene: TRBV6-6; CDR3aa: CASSYVPLAGTAETQYF; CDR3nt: TGTGCCAGCAGTTACGTCCCCCTAGCGGGAACGGCAGAGACCCAGTACTTC
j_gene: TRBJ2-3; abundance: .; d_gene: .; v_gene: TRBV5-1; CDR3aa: CASSLSAGPGDTQYF; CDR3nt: TGCGCCAGCAGCCTAAGCGCAGGGCCGGGAGATACGCAGTATTTT
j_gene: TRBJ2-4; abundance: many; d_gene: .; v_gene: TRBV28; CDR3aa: CASSLFSGGAKNIQYF; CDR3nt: TGTGCCAGCAGTTTGTTTAGCGGCGGCGCCAAAAACATTCAGTACTTC
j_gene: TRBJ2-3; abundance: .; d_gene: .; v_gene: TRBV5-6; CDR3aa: CASSNSQGDTQYF; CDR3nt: TGTGCCAGCAGCAACAGCCAGGGTGATACGCAGTATTTT
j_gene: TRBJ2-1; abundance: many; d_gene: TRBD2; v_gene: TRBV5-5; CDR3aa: CASSHALTSGRGNEQFF; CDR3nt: TGTGCCAGCAGCCACGCCCTGACTAGCGGGAGGGGCAATGAGCAGTTCTTC
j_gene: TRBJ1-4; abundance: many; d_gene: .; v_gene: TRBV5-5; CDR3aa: CASSSPGRNEKLFF; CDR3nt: TGTGCCAGCAGCTCCCCGGGACGTAATGAAAAACTGTTTTTT
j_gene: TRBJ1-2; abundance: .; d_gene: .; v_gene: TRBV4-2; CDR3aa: CASSQPTNSGYGYTF; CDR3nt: TGTGCCAGCAGCCAACCGACAAATTCGGGCTATGGCTACACCTTC
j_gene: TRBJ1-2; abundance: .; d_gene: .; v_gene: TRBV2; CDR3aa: CASGAGRSDGCTF; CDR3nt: TGTGCCAGCGGGGCCGGCCGCTCAGATGGCTGCACCTTC
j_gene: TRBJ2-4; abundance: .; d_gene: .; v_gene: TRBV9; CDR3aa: CASSVEGAAKNIQYF; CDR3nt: TGTGCCAGCAGCGTAGAAGGGGCAGCCAAAAACATTCAGTACTTC
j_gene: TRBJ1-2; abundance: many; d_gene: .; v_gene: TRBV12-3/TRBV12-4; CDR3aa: CASSFPSNYGYTF; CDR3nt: TGTGCCAGCAGTTTTCCCTCGAACTATGGCTACACCTTC
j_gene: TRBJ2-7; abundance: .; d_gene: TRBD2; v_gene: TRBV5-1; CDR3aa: CASSLALAGDPYEQYF; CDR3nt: TGCGCCAGCAGCTTGGCGCTAGCGGGGGACCCCTACGAGCAGTACTTC
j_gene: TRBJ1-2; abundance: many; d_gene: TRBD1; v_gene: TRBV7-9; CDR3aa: CASSSLTGVNYGYTF; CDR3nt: TGTGCCAGCAGCTCACTGACAGGGGTAAACTATGGCTACACCTTC
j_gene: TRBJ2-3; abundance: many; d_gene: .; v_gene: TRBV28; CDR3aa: CASSLFIGSDTQYF; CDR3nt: TGTGCCAGCAGTTTATTCATAGGATCGGATACGCAGTATTTT
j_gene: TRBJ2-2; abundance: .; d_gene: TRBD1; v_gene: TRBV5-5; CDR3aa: CASSYGQGRDTGELFF; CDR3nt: TGTGCCAGCAGCTATGGACAGGGAAGGGACACCGGGGAGCTGTTTTTT
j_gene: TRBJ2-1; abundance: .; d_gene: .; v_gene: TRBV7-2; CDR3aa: CAIGRGGLGNEQFF; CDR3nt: TGTGCCATCGGAAGAGGGGGTTTAGGAAATGAGCAGTTCTTC
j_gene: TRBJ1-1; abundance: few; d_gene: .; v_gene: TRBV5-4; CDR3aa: CASSSPGPLFSEAFF; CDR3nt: TGTGCCAGCAGCTCCCCGGGACCCCTTTTTAGCGAAGCTTTCTTT
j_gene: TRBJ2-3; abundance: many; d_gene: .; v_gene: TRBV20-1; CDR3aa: CSARDWGEGTDTQYF; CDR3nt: TGCAGTGCTAGAGATTGGGGGGAGGGCACAGATACGCAGTATTTT
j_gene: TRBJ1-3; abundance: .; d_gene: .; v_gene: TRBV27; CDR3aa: CASSFRGLGNTIYF; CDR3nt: TGTGCCAGCAGTTTTCGGGGACTGGGAAACACCATATATTTT
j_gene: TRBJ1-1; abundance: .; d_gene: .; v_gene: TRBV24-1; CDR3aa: CATSDTGTEAFF; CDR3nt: TGTGCCACCAGTGATACGGGCACTGAAGCTTTCTTT
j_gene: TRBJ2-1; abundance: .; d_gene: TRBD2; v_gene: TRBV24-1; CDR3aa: CATSDPRGVSSYNEQLF; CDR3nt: TGTGCCACCAGTGATCCCCGGGGGGTCAGCTCCTACAATGAGCAGCTCTTC
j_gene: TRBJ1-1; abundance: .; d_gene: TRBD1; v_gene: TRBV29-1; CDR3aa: CSVVQGAMNTEAFF; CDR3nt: TGCAGCGTGGTACAGGGGGCGATGAACACTGAAGCTTTCTTT
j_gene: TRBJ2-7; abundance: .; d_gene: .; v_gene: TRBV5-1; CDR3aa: CASSLSGRNLYEQYF; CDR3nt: TGCGCCAGCAGCCTGTCGGGGCGGAACCTCTACGAGCAGTACTTC
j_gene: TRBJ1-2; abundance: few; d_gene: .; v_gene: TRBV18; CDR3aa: CASSPSSDGGYGYTF; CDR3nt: TGTGCCAGCTCACCTTCCTCCGACGGAGGCTATGGCTACACCTTC
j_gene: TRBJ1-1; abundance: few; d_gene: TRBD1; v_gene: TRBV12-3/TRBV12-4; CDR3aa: CASTDRALGANTEAFF; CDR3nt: TGTGCCAGCACAGACAGGGCTCTCGGTGCGAACACTGAAGCTTTCTTT
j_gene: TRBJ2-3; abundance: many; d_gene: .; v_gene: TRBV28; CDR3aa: CASRSNLDTDTQYF; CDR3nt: TGTGCCAGCAGGTCGAACCTGGACACAGATACGCAGTATTTT
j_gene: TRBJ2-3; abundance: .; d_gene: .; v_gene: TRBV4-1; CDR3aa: CASSQDSPAIGFGTDTQYF; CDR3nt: TGCGCCAGCAGCCAAGATAGCCCCGCGATAGGGTTTGGCACAGATACGCAGTATTTT
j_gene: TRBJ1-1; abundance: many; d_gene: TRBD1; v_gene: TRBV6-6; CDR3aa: CASSYPGQGRVVTEAFF; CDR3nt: TGTGCCAGCAGTTACCCCGGACAGGGACGGGTAGTAACTGAAGCTTTCTTT
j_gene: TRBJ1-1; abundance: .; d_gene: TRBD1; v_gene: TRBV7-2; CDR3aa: CASSLGQGAGVAFF; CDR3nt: TGTGCCAGCAGCTTAGGACAGGGGGCAGGGGTGGCTTTCTTT
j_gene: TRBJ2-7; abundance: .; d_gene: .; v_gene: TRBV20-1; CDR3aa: CSAQASLPYEQYF; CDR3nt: TGCAGTGCCCAAGCCTCCTTGCCCTACGAGCAGTACTTC
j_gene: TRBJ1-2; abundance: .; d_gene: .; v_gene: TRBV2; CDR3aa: CASTGQSNYGYTF; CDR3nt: TGTGCCAGCACCGGGCAGTCCAACTATGGCTACACCTTC
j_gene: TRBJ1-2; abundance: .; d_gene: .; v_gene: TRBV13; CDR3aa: CASSSQGSGYGYTF; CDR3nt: TGTGCCAGCAGCTCTCAGGGTTCCGGCTATGGCTACACCTTC
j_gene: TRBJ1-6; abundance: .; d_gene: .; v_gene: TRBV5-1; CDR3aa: CAGSLVFGNSPLHF; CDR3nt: TGCGCCGGCAGCTTAGTTTTCGGGAATTCACCCCTCCACTTT
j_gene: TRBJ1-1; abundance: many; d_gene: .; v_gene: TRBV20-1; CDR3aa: CSARGTPEAFF; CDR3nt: TGCAGTGCTAGGGGGACACCTGAAGCTTTCTTT
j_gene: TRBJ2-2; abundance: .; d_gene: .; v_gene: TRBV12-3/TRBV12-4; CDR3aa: CASSSRTSGELFF; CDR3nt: TGTGCCAGCAGTTCACGGACGTCGGGGGAGCTGTTTTTT
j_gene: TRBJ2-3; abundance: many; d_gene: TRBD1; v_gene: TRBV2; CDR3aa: CASRVFQGAADTQYF; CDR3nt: TGTGCCAGCAGAGTATTCCAGGGGGCTGCAGATACGCAGTATTTT
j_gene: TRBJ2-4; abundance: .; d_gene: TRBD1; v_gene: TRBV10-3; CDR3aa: CAISESAGQENIQYF; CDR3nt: TGTGCCATCAGTGAGTCTGCGGGACAGGAAAACATTCAGTACTTC
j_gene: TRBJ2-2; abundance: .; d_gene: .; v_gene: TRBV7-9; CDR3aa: CASSLSFKSGSDTGELFF; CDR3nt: TGTGCCAGCAGCTTATCATTTAAATCGGGTTCGGACACCGGGGAGCTGTTTTTT